This T cell receptor beta chain was sequenced in a study of metastatic and nonmetastatic thyroid tumors. The wider study: Peripheral blood and tumor or nodule samples from malignant and benign thyroid patients were compared.

Thyroid surgery took place with no prior treatment in any patient. There are 18 residues in the CDR3. Germline V gives CDR1 KGHDR, CDR2 SFDVKD. V lost 3 bases and J lost 6; bases outside the gene matches: 13. Authors' analysis steps: A distant-metastasis classifier for papillary thyroid cancer was built using CDR3 differences across clinicopathological groups. TCRdb reassembled clones from the PCR reads with MiXCR. The V and J calls here are based on TCRdb, not the publication. The sample holds about 32,000 clones, 33% seen once. Of note for this clone: Its antigen is as yet unknown.

Study observations and caveats: It was reported that TCR beta diversity was significantly higher in malignant thyroid tumors than benign nodules, in blood and tumor.

The receptor comes from a female donor with papillary thyroid cancer or a benign thyroid nodule (not recorded which). Some clones in this sample may be carry-over from other donors' samples. The chain carries TRBV24-1 and TRBJ1-4; TRBD1 agrees at 9 bases. The sequenced material came from tumor tissue. The CDR3 nucleotides are TGTGCCACCAGTGATCCCGGGACAGGGCCCACCGGGTATGAAAAACTGTTTTTT. Translated: CATSDPGTGPTGYEKLFF.